Detailed here is one TCR beta chain. Its specificity is unknown. The data belong to a study of T cell responses to AZD1222 COVID-19 vaccine. Findings and caveats of the study: Elevations in Spike-specific TCR breadth and depth followed administration of two AZD1222 doses. Repertoires in all cases were sampled only once the peak T cell response had passed.

Assay: immunoSEQ multiplex PCR; the TCRdb copy retains only in-frame clones and omits some. The sample records roughly 100,000 clones, roughly 80% being singletons. The CDR3 loop spans 14 amino acids. Trimming stripped 5 bases from V and 2 bases from J, with 13 bases between. Germline V lookup: CDR1 KGHSH, CDR2 LQKENI. The sequencing used peripheral blood, collected on day 0 of AZD1222 vaccination. This chain links TRBV18 with TRBJ2-7; weak D call: TRBD1 (6 bases). This TCR derives from an adult in good health. The CDR3 DNA follows: TGTGCCAGCTCAGCAGGACAGAGAACCTACGAGCAGTACTTC. This encodes CASSAGQRTYEQYF.